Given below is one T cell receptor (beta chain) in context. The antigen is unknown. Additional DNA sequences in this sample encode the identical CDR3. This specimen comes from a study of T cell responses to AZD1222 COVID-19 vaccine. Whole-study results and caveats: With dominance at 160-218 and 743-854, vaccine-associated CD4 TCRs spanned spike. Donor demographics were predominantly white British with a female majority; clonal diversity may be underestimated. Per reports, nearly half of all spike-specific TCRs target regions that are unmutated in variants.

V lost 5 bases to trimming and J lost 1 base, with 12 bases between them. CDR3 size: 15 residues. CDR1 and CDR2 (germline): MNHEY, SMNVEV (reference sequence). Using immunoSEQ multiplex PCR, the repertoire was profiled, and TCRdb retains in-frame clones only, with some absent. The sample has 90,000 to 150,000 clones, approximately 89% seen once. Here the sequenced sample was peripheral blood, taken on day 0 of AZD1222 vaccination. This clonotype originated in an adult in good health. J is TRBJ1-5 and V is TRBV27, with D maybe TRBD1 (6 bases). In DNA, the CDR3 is TGTGCCAGCAGTCTCTCTCAGGGGAGCAATCAGCCCCAGCATTTT. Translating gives CASSLSQGSNQPQHF.